This T cell receptor (beta chain) derives from a study of circulating and synovial CD4+ cells in juvenile arthritis. Some clones are missing from TCRdb's copy, which holds only in-frame ones; the method was immunoSEQ multiplex PCR. The table includes around 13,000 clones, roughly 88% detected once. Sequenced samples came from active juvenile idiopathic arthritis patients. Sequencing was done on a sample of CD4+ T cells from synovial fluid. The clonotype originates from a human patient with juvenile idiopathic arthritis. Some clones in this sample may be carry-over from other donors' samples.

CDR3 DNA: TGTGCCAGCAGAGGAGGACAGGGGCCAAGGGACTATGGCTACACCTTC. Encoded protein: CASRGGQGPRDYGYTF. This chain uses TRBV9 with TRBJ1-2; TRBD1 matches at 9 bases. CDR1 and CDR2 from the germline V gene are SGDLS and YYNGEE. V shed 5 bases, J shed 3 bases, and the junction held 11 bases outside the gene matches. The CDR3 runs 16 residues.